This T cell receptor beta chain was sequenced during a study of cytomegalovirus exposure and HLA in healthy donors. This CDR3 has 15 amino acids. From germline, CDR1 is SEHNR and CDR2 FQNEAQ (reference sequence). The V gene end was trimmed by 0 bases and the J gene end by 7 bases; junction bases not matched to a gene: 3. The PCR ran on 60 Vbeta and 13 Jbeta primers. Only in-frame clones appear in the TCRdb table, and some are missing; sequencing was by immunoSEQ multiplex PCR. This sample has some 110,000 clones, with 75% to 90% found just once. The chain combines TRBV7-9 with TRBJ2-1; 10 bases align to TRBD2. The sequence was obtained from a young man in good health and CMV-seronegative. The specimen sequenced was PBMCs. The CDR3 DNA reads TGTGCCAGCAGCTTAGCTGGACTAGCGGATAATGAGCAGTTCTTC. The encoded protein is CASSLAGLADNEQFF.